The TCR beta chain under discussion was sequenced for a study of CD8 T cells in ankylosing spondylitis (dated by TCRdb to 2016 to 2017). Regarding the study in general: The study profiled T cell receptor beta repertoires in healthy donors and ankylosing spondylitis patients to find disease-linked TCR variants. The full study cohort was made up of about 24 ankylosing spondylitis patients and 108 healthy donors. Peripheral blood samples were taken, and synovial fluid was additionally collected from ankylosing spondylitis patients.

The instrument given in TCRdb is Illumina MiSeq. Quantitative 5'-RACE with molecular barcodes was used to prepare TCR beta libraries. As for the original processing: A new computational method, built on a probabilistic model of VDJ rearrangement, was used to identify disease-linked TCR variants. In TCRdb, the public reads were trimmed at Q25 with fastp and aligned with MiXCR, with productive beta chains retained. Each entry merges the rows of one CDR3 protein and shows their most common DNA and genes. These V and J calls originate from TCRdb's pipeline instead of the authors' own analysis. The sample table holds 25,000 to 30,000 distinct CDR3 sequences, of which 6.5% to 9% were seen once. The top ten constitute 25% to 35% of the sample. The table lists this clonotype with a few counts. Its antigen specificity is not known. Per-nucleotide qualities are absent, and no much larger clonotype sits a single base away.

V sheds 6 bases and J sheds 2 bases, leaving 11 bases between their ends. The CDR3, from cysteine to phenylalanine, totals 14 residues. The DNA shown is the 42-base CDR3, in frame from base 1. CDR1 and CDR2, looked up from the germline V gene, are MNHEY and SVGEGT. The paper's findings and limits, for the study overall: Blood from ankylosing spondylitis patients appeared to be characterized by a TCR beta motif composed of eight highly homologous amino acid variants. The disease-linked clones showed a CD8+ phenotype and occurred at relatively low frequencies in peripheral blood. According to the report, matched synovial fluid samples from ankylosing spondylitis patients were significantly enriched for the disease-linked clones. Some TCR beta motif variants had previously been reported in synovial fluid and blood of reactive arthritis patients, which suggested common disease-initiation mechanisms.

The sample consisted of blood. Recombination joined TRBV6-2 or TRBV6-3 with TRBJ1-5, with an unclear D gene assignment. The clonotype originates from a male donor with ankylosing spondylitis or in good health (not recorded which). The encoded CDR3 is CASSLGQRNQPQHF. The bases read TGTGCCAGCAGCCTCGGGCAACGCAATCAGCCCCAGCATTTT.